This TCR beta chain was identified during a study of cytomegalovirus exposure and HLA in healthy donors (dated by TCRdb to about 2017). About the investigation overall: In an earlier analysis of 450 to 750 of the donors, under 300 Gb of sequence data and roughly 100 million unique TCR beta sequences from about 180 million T cells were reported. An early release covering more than 500 HLA-typed donors comprised 250 to 350 gigabases of sequencing data and approximately 85 million unique TCR sequences. Of the roughly 400 genotyped donors, approximately 80% fell in the genetic ancestry cluster associated with self-reported Caucasian donors. The study was designed to test whether signatures of past pathogen exposure could be identified by cataloging public T cell receptors. Using immunosequencing, the study profiled T cell repertoires from around 680 subjects and related those repertoires to cytomegalovirus serostatus. A separate validation cohort of over a hundred different subjects was used in addition to the 666-subject first cohort. To predict cytomegalovirus infection status, the study combined high-throughput TCR immunosequencing, statistical association of individual TCRs with disease status, and machine learning. A later analysis re-analyzed previously published TCR beta repertoires from hundreds of donors and added high-resolution HLA genotyping to study TCR occurrence patterns. The later analysis used no new phenotypic data to find candidate immune exposures, relying instead on TCR beta sequences and their occurrence across donors. To decide whether each TCR beta V gene segment behaved as functional or pseudogenic, an earlier analysis of fewer than 750 of the donors relied on high-throughput TCR beta sequencing. Alongside the repertoire data, information on donor age, sex, ethnicity and CMV serostatus was compiled. A later genetic analysis took genome-wide SNP genotypes for about 55% of the 666 donors and used that subset as a discovery cohort. All discovery cohort repertoires had been generated using a single sequencing platform. HLA typing included class I and class II loci at four-digit resolution. Typing coverage varied by locus: about 629-640 donors for A, B, C, DRB1 and DQB1; some 520 for DQA1; about 600 for DPA1; more than 450 for DPB1. A handful of DR-DQ haplotypes were handled as single units for association and clustering because linkage in the cohort was strong. Across 398 genotyped donors of the cohort, an average of roughly 250,000 unique TCR beta nucleotide sequences per donor were sequenced, and 15% to 20% of those sequences were non-productive.

The cohort was made up of 500 to 800 healthy bone marrow donors. Cohort members were all nominally healthy when sampled, although unrecorded immune exposures were likely present. The donor was CMV seropositive and was included in the group of 250 to 300 seropositive cohort members. Each donor provided a peripheral blood sample, and peripheral blood mononuclear cells were used for TCR beta sequencing. The Qiagen DNeasy Blood Extraction Kit was used to extract genomic DNA from the blood cell samples. Libraries came from the immunoSEQ multiplex PCR assay. A mixture of 60 forward primers for TCR Vbeta segments and 13 reverse primers for TCR Jbeta segments was used in the multiplex PCR. A multiplex PCR assay on genomic DNA amplified the CDR3 region of rearranged TCR beta genes. The amplified TCR beta libraries were sequenced on the Illumina HiSeq System as 87-base-pair reads. The authors processed their data as follows. In a later analysis, tens of millions of unique TCR beta chains were counted across the roughly 670 repertoires, and approximately 9.9 million of these chains were shared by at least two donors. To remove PCR and sequencing errors, raw reads were error-corrected and collapsed into unique sequences using a nearest-neighbor algorithm that merged closely related sequences. Alignment of CDR3 sequences to IMGT reference sequences was used to assign V, D and J gene segments. For a sequence to be retained, a match of at least six nucleotides was required to both a V gene segment and a J gene segment. A rearrangement counted as productive if the CDR3 had no stop codons and remained in frame with V and J, and every other rearrangement counted as non-productive. Following IMGT convention, CDR3 was defined as the stretch from the second conserved V-encoded cysteine to the conserved J-encoded phenylalanine. The earlier analysis of some 550 of the donors excluded any sequence lacking an unambiguous match to a single V gene segment. An earlier analysis of 587 of the donors classified V segments as functional when productive rearrangements were above 56.7% and as segregating when the standard deviation between donors was above 5%. A statistical classification framework was built to diagnose cytomegalovirus status from the catalog of TCR beta chain sequences. In a later analysis, TCR nucleotide sequences were compared against IMGT/GENE-DB human TR gene sequences so that V and J genes could be assigned. Using the TCRdist pipeline, a later analysis assigned CDR3 sequences along with most-parsimonious VDJ recombination scenarios. In a later analysis, each TCR beta chain was defined by its CDR3 amino acid sequence together with its V-gene family, and reads lacking a unique V-gene family were excluded. A later analysis removed 500 to 600 highly shared, low-generation-probability nucleotide sequences to deal with suspected cross-contamination and a sequencing artifact. For each public chain, a later analysis derived a clonal expansion index from normalized ranks of inferred template counts within each repertoire. A later analysis computed generation probabilities with a VDJ recombination model fitted to out-of-frame rearrangements, and checked the results against IGoR. A later analysis scored TCR-TCR, TCR-HLA and TCR-CMV co-occurrence with hypergeometric tests, applying a repertoire-size bias correction to TCR pairs. To estimate false discovery rates, a later analysis permuted the HLA or CMV assignments 20 times. A later analysis grouped co-occurring TCRs with DBSCAN, adding TCRdist sequence similarity when clustering within HLA-allele-positive subsets. Co-occurrence clustering excluded repertoires with fewer than 30,000 or more than 120,000 public chains, plus five with anomalous nucleotide sharing. TCRdb provides this immuneACCESS table in a form limited to in-frame rearrangements. Some clones are lacking; in checked studies, under half of them reflect an unresolved V gene, and why the rest are absent is not known. Clone size and V and J calls were adopted from that table, with D and trimming inferred from the DNA. The sample contains around 180,000 clones, 80% of them found a single time. The leading ten clones occupy 6.5% to 8.5% of the sample.

Via the germline V gene, CDR1 is SGDLS and CDR2 YYNGEE. The CDR3 holds 14 amino acids from the cysteine to the phenylalanine. Only the CDR3 part of the read is kept: 42 bases, read in frame from the first base. Trimming removed 0 bases from V and 10 bases from J, leaving 11 bases between the germline ends. What the authors observed across the whole study: A total of 150 or so TCR beta chains were listed by the study as associated with cytomegalovirus. Some IMGT-functional V segments, including TRBV6-2 and TRBV6-3, could not be distinguished by the 87-base-pair reads and were therefore excluded. Most CMV-associated TCR beta chains appeared to be HLA-restricted in a later analysis, and the HLA associations seemed to be driven largely by CMV exposure. In an earlier analysis of about 540 of the donors, most TCR beta V segments were observed in productive rearrangements about 87% or about 30% of the time, broadly matching IMGT annotations. While some public TCRs were present in many individuals, most TCR sequences turned up only very rarely across donors. Sequencing depth was assumed to be roughly uniform across donors in the presence/absence analyses, though that assumption may not hold. V-gene and J-gene trimming of TCR beta chains was associated with a missense DCLRE1C variant in a later genetic analysis, and the association was replicated in an independent cohort. A later analysis reported that several top co-occurrence clusters appeared linked to parvovirus B19, influenza, CMV and Epstein-Barr virus. The sequencing pipeline was judged likely to have produced a cluster of highly shared sequence variants as a technical artifact. Fewer than 20 rarely observed V segments, including chromosome 9 orphons, were excluded from the earlier analysis of approximately 500 of the donors because counts were too low. Correlated functional status among segregating V segments might be attributable to linkage disequilibrium, but an unknown experimental factor could not be ruled out. Three of the identified cytomegalovirus-associated TCR beta chains were confirmed in vitro to be specific for cytomegalovirus antigens. The cohort was sequenced for TCR beta chains only, and without alpha or paired-chain data the features that could be detected were limited. For the cohort, immune exposure information was limited to CMV serostatus. The classifier was reported to diagnose cytomegalovirus status with high specificity and sensitivity in both the original and validation cohorts. In a later analysis, some 17,000 TCR beta sequences were associated with specific HLA alleles at a false discovery rate of 0.05. In a later analysis, HLA-associated TCR beta chains showed more clonal expansion and lower generation probabilities than non-associated chains that were equally common. When HLA alleles, especially DR and DQ, strongly co-occurred, TCR associations were difficult to assign to individual alleles. Because HLA typing was unavailable for some donors at each locus, only the typed subset was used in association tests. A later analysis found that TCR association rates varied across HLA loci, with DRB1 alleles showing the most associated TCRs and HLA-C alleles the fewest. A further reported finding was that TCR beta sequences accurately predicted the HLA-A and HLA-B alleles for most subjects in the first cohort. The authors suggested that the approach could potentially be extended to other disease states and immunological phenotypes. A later genetic analysis reported fewer N-insertions in productive TCRs among donors in an Asian-associated ancestry cluster than the roughly 690-donor mean.

With regard to this clone: Its antigen is unknown. Base quality data are lacking; no much larger clone is found one base away.

The sequence is built from TRBV9 and TRBJ1-6; the D gene cannot be resolved reliably. The receptor was derived from a man aged 30 to 39 in good health and CMV-seropositive. Material: PBMCs. The CDR3 here reads CASSVEDAESPLHF. The DNA sequence is given as TGTGCCAGCAGCGTAGAAGACGCGGAATCACCCCTCCACTTT.